One sample yielded the 8 T cell receptor beta chains listed below, sequenced in a study of cytomegalovirus exposure and HLA in healthy donors. Using immunoSEQ multiplex PCR, the repertoire was profiled, and TCRdb retains in-frame clones only, with some absent. The sample yields more than 250,000 clones, 90% seen once. Sequencing used PBMCs. These receptor sequences come from a young woman in good health and CMV-seronegative.

The chain uses TRBV5-8 and TRBJ1-2; maybe TRBD1 (5 bases). The V end was cut by 0 bases, the J end by 6 bases, with 15 bases between. The CDR3 is 15 residues long. Germline CDR1 and CDR2: SGHTS and YDEGEE. CDR3 DNA: TGTGCCAGCAGCTTGGGGGGGACTGTGGGAAATGGCTACACCTTC. Its protein is CASSLGGTVGNGYTF. Drawing the rest from reference TRBV5-8 and TRBJ1-2, the complete variable domain is EAGVTQSPTHLIKTRGQQATLRCSPISGHTSVYWYQQALGLGLQFLLWYDEGEERNRGNFPPRFSGRQFPNYSSELNVNALELEDSALYLCASSLGGTVGNGYTFGSGTRLTVV.

The table lists this clone with a count of one. The rearrangement uses TRBV16 and TRBJ2-7; D perhaps matches TRBD2 (5 bases). V lost 3 bases and J 7 bases, leaving 19 bases between the germline ends. The CDR3 covers 15 residues. The germline gives CDR1 KGHSY, CDR2 FQNENV. The CDR3 protein is CASSHVRGETGEQYF. CDR3 DNA: TGTGCCAGCAGCCACGTTCGCGGAGAGACGGGGGAGCAGTACTTC. The full variable domain, rest sourced from reference TRBV16 and TRBJ2-7, is GEEVAQTPKHLVRGEGQKAKLYCAPIKGHSYVFWYQQVLKNEFKFLISFQNENVFDETGMPKERFSAKCLPNSPCSLEIQATKLEDSAVYFCASSHVRGETGEQYFGPGTRLTVT.

The chain carries TRBV27 and TRBJ2-7, with 10 nucleotides matching TRBD1. The CDR3 covers 15 residues. Germline CDR1 reads MNHEY; CDR2 reads SMNVEV (reference sequence). Trimming took 6 bases from V and 7 from J; bases not matched to a gene: 12. The CDR3 nucleotides are TGTGCCAGCAGATTTGGGGGGACAGGGGTCGGAGAGCAGTACTTC. The encoded protein is CASRFGGTGVGEQYF.

The CDR3 nucleotides read TGCGCCAGCAGCCAAGATCGAGGGTGGGAGCAGTACTTC. This encodes CASSQDRGWEQYF. This rearrangement joins TRBV4-1 to TRBJ2-7; the D gene is possibly TRBD2 (5 bases). There are 13 residues in the CDR3. Trimming left V 0 bases short and J 7 bases short, with 10 bases between. The germline V gene encodes CDR1 MGHRA and CDR2 YSYEKL.

The J gene is TRBJ2-1, the V gene TRBV6-5, with 10 bases matching TRBD2. The CDR3 consists of 15 residues. Trimming at V came to 5 bases and at J to 3 bases, leaving 4 bases not matched to a gene. In germline, CDR1 is MNHEY, CDR2 SVGAGI. CDR3 DNA: TGTGCCAGCAGTCGAAGCGGGAGGGTCTACAATGAGCAGTTCTTC. It is translated as CASSRSGRVYNEQFF.

The rearrangement links TRBV7-2 to TRBJ2-3; 8 nucleotides align to TRBD2. CDR3 size: 14 residues. The trim removed 3 bases at V and 6 bases at J, leaving 5 bases unmatched. CDR1 is SGHTA and CDR2 is FQGNSA in the germline V gene. The chain's CDR3 is CASSLAGGMDTQYF. CDR3 coding DNA: TGTGCCAGCAGCTTGGCGGGAGGCATGGATACGCAGTATTTT. The full variable domain, in which reference TRBV7-2 and TRBJ2-3 provide the parts outside the CDR3, is GAGVSQSPSNKVTEKGKDVELRCDPISGHTALYWYRQSLGQGLEFLIYFQGNSAPDKSGLPSDRFSAERTGGSVSTLTIQRTQQEDSAVYLCASSLAGGMDTQYFGPGTRLTVL.

The genes are TRBV7-2 and TRBJ2-7; 9 bases match TRBD1. The germline V gene encodes CDR1 SGHTA and CDR2 FQGNSA. V dropped 4 bases and J dropped 4; count of bases not matched to a gene: 5. CDR3 length: 14 residues. CDR3 sequence: CASSSGTGNYEQYF. CDR3 coding DNA: TGTGCCAGCAGCTCCGGGACAGGGAATTACGAGCAGTACTTC.

This chain connects TRBV7-3 to TRBJ2-7, with D possibly being TRBD2 (6 bases). This CDR3 has 15 amino acids. V was clipped by 2 bases and J by 0 bases, with 11 bases between them. Germline V gene data show CDR1 as SGHTA and CDR2 as FQGTGA. The CDR3 DNA is TGTGCCAGCAGCTTAGGGGCGGGGAGCTCCTACGAGCAGTACTTC. Amino acids: CASSLGAGSSYEQYF.